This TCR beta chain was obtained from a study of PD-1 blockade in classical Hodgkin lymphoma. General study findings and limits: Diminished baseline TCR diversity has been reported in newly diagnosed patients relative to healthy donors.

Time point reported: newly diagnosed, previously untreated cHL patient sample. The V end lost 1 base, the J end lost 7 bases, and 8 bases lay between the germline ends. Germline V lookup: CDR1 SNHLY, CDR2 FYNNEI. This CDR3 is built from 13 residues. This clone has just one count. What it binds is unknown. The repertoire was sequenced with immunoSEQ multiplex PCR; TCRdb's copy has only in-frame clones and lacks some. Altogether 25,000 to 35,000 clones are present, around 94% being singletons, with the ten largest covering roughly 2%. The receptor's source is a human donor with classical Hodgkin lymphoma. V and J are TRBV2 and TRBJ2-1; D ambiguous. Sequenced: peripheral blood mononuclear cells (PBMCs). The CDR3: CASSEELGNEQFF. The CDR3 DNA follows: TGTGCCAGCAGTGAAGAACTGGGGAATGAGCAGTTCTTC.